The 18 T cell receptor beta chains below come from one sample, sequenced in a study of patients and donors after allogeneic stem cell transplantation. TCRdb analysed the RT-PCR reads with MiXCR anew, one entry per CDR3 protein. The sample records roughly 880,000 distinct CDR3 sequences, around 17% being singletons. Source material: blood, either unsorted or a sorted T cell fraction (not recorded which). The receptors shown here come from a human donor who was either an allogeneic HSCT recipient or a stem cell or donor lymphocyte infusion donor (not recorded which). It is not recorded whose cells these are; they may come from a transplant donor.

This clonotype was recorded a few times. The chain couples TRBV11-1 to TRBJ2-1; 7 bases agree with TRBD2. This CDR3 comprises 18 residues. Germline CDR1 and CDR2: SGHAT and FQDESV (reference sequence). V trimming: 4 bases; J trimming: 5 bases; junction bases outside the gene matches: 17. CDR3 nucleotides: TGTGCCAGCAGCTGGGTCGTGGGTCGAGCGGGGTCAAACAATGAGCAGTTCTTC. This encodes CASSWVVGRAGSNNEQFF.

The CDR3 sequence: CASSENRGSTYEQYF. CDR3 DNA sequence: TGTGCCAGCTCAGAAAACAGGGGGTCCACCTACGAGCAGTACTTC. The chain recombines TRBV18 with TRBJ2-7, with 8 bases lining up with TRBD1. Germline V gene lookup returns CDR1 KGHSH and CDR2 LQKENI. After removal of 5 bases from V and 2 bases from J, the junction contained 8 bases not matched to a gene. There are 15 residues in the CDR3.

The table lists this clonotype with a few counts. The rearrangement links TRBV12-3 or TRBV12-4 to TRBJ1-3, with 8 bases matching TRBD1. Trimming took 5 bases from V and 0 from J; bases not matched to a gene: 6. The CDR3 runs 16 residues. CDR3 coding DNA: TGTGCCAGCAGTCCTAACAGGGGGTTCTCTGGAAACACCATATATTTT. Its translation: CASSPNRGFSGNTIYF.

This chain joins TRBV29-1 and TRBJ1-2; D uncertain. The germline V gene has CDR1 SQVTM and CDR2 ANQGSEA. There are 10 residues in the CDR3. Trimming removed 2 bases from V and 7 bases from J, with 5 bases in between. As DNA, the CDR3 is TGCAGCGTTGAAATAAGTGGCTACACCTTC. Translated: CSVEISGYTF.

This clonotype was picked up one time. CDR3 protein: CASSVNPSSYNEQFF. The CDR3 coding sequence is TGTGCCAGCAGTGTAAACCCCAGTTCCTACAATGAGCAGTTCTTC. This sequence joins TRBV6-1 and TRBJ2-1; D unclear. Germline V gene data show CDR1 as MNHNS and CDR2 as SASEGT. V gave up 4 bases and J gave up 1 base, with 11 bases separating them. CDR3 size: 15 residues.

In nucleotides, the CDR3 is TGTGCCTGGAGCTACCCCAATGCCGACGAAGAGTATTTT. This codes for CAWSYPNADEEYF. The rearrangement joins TRBV30 to TRBJ2-3; D uncertain. In germline, CDR1 is GTSNPN, CDR2 SVGIG (reference sequence). The CDR3 is 13 residues long. With 3 bases removed from V and 13 bases from J, the gap between germline ends came to 20 bases. Complete variable domain (other parts from reference TRBV30 and TRBJ2-3): SQTIHQWPATLVQPVGSPLSLECTVEGTSNPNLYWYRQAAGRGLQLLFYSVGIGQISSEVPQNLSASRPQDRQFILSSKKLLLSDSGFYLCAWSYPNADEEYFGPGTRLTVL.

A note on this clonotype: Relative to the germline gene, one junction end is altered; a read error may explain this. This sequence joins TRBV5-1 and TRBJ1-5, with D hard to call. The CDR3 has 13 amino acids. The V gene's germline CDR1 is SGHRS and CDR2 YFSETQ. The chain's CDR3 is CASRLDLEQPQHF. The CDR3, as DNA: TGCGCCAGCAGATTGGACTTAGAACAGCCCCAGCATTTT.

The J gene is TRBJ1-4, the V gene TRBV2, with D possibly matching TRBD1 (6 bases). Trimming took 11 bases from V and 8 from J, leaving 15 bases between them. The CDR3 covers 12 residues. The germline CDR1 and CDR2 sequences are SNHLY and FYNNEI. This CDR3 is CAALGGREKLFF. CDR3 DNA: TGTGCCGCCCTGGGGGGCCGGGAAAAACTGTTTTTT.

The chain links TRBV30 to TRBJ1-1; D is undetermined. This CDR3 spans 13 amino acids. Trimming pared 1 base from V and 5 bases from J, leaving 11 bases between. Germline values: CDR1 GTSNPN, CDR2 SVGIG (reference sequence). The CDR3 DNA is TGTGCCTGGAGTGGAGGTGGGTGGACTGAAGCTTTCTTT. Translating it yields CAWSGGGWTEAFF.

This clonotype was counted a few times. The chain combines TRBV30 with TRBJ1-1, with 7 bases aligning to TRBD1. Germline V CDR1 and CDR2: GTSNPN, SVGIG (reference sequence). Trimming removed 2 bases from V and 0 bases from J; junction bases left unmatched: 6. The CDR3 covers 15 residues. CDR3 coding DNA: TGTGCCTGGAGTCCGGCGACAGGGATGAACACTGAAGCTTTCTTT. The encoded protein is CAWSPATGMNTEAFF. The whole variable domain, remainder taken from reference TRBV30 and TRBJ1-1, is SQTIHQWPATLVQPVGSPLSLECTVEGTSNPNLYWYRQAAGRGLQLLFYSVGIGQISSEVPQNLSASRPQDRQFILSSKKLLLSDSGFYLCAWSPATGMNTEAFFGQGTRLTVV.

About this clonotype: Likely a read error: the CDR3 ends without its conserved phenylalanine or tryptophan. J is TRBJ2-7 and V is TRBV6-1, with D perhaps TRBD1 or TRBD2 (5 bases each). The CDR3 covers 15 residues. Germline V gene lookup returns CDR1 MNHNS and CDR2 SASEGT. V was clipped by 5 bases and J by 3 bases, with 17 bases between them. CDR3 in DNA: TGTGCCAGCAGTCCCACTATTTGGGGGAACTACGAGCAGTACTTA. Its protein product is CASSPTIWGNYEQYL.

This clonotype was seen more than once but under ten times. V usage is TRBV9 and J usage is TRBJ1-2; D unresolved. The germline CDR1 and CDR2 sequences are SGDLS and YYNGEE. Trimming left V 3 bases short and J 7 bases short, with 16 bases between. CDR3 length: 14 amino acids. This CDR3 reads CASSENWGKGGYTF. CDR3 nucleotide sequence: TGTGCCAGCAGCGAGAACTGGGGTAAGGGTGGCTACACCTTC.

J is TRBJ1-3 and V is TRBV29-1, with TRBD1 matching over 7 bases. The CDR3 length is 13 residues. Trimming cost V 4 bases and J 0 bases; bases outside gene matches: 0. Germline CDR1 reads SQVTM; CDR2 reads ANQGSEA. The CDR3 DNA follows: TGCAGCGTTGGGGACAGCTCTGGAAACACCATATATTTT. It encodes CSVGDSSGNTIYF.

This clonotype occurred many times. The chain combines TRBV10-3 with TRBJ1-4, with a weak D call TRBD1 (5 bases). The CDR3 is 13 residues long. The V and J ends lost 2 bases and 7 bases respectively, with 8 bases between them. The germline V gene has CDR1 ENHRY and CDR2 SYGVKD. CDR3 in DNA: TGTGCCATCAGTGAGGGGGCGCGTGAAAAACTGTTTTTT. This gives the protein CAISEGAREKLFF.

This clonotype was recorded a few times. This rearrangement joins TRBV7-2 to TRBJ2-1, with 14 positions matching TRBD2. Germline V gives CDR1 SGHTA, CDR2 FQGNSA. V shed 4 bases, J shed 6 bases, and the junction held 5 bases outside the gene matches. The CDR3 sequence is 16 residues long. DNA of the CDR3: TGTGCCAGCAGCTCGACTAGCGGGGGGGCCCTCAATGAGCAGTTCTTC. Encoded protein: CASSSTSGGALNEQFF. Complete variable domain (other parts from reference TRBV7-2 and TRBJ2-1): GAGVSQSPSNKVTEKGKDVELRCDPISGHTALYWYRQSLGQGLEFLIYFQGNSAPDKSGLPSDRFSAERTGGSVSTLTIQRTQQEDSAVYLCASSSTSGGALNEQFFGPGTRLTVL.

This chain connects TRBV19 to TRBJ2-7; D remains ambiguous. Between the trimmed V and J ends, which lost 5 bases and 3 bases, there was a span of 17 bases. CDR3 length equals 15 residues. Germline V lookup: CDR1 LNHDA, CDR2 SQIVND (reference sequence). Here the CDR3 reads CASSAWSDYRYEQYF. The CDR3 region has the DNA TGTGCCAGTAGTGCGTGGAGTGATTACCGCTACGAGCAGTACTTC.

This chain links TRBV6-5 with TRBJ2-1; tentatively, D is TRBD1 (5 bases). V dropped 0 bases and J dropped 6 bases, with 12 bases sitting between them. Germline CDR1 reads MNHEY; CDR2 reads SVGAGI. This CDR3 region has 15 residues. CDR3 bases: TGTGCCAGCAGTTACTCGGCAGGGCTGGCCAATGAGCAGTTCTTC. Residues: CASSYSAGLANEQFF.

V gene TRBV11-1 combines with J gene TRBJ2-6; TRBD1 aligns across 12 bases. Germline V gene data show CDR1 as SGHAT and CDR2 as FQDESV (reference sequence). The CDR3 totals 19 residues. J gave up 0 bases and V 5 bases, and 8 bases lay outside the gene matches. CDR3: CASSRRPGQGASGANVLTF. The CDR3 DNA follows: TGTGCCAGCAGCCGACGCCCGGGACAGGGGGCCTCTGGGGCCAACGTCCTGACTTTC.